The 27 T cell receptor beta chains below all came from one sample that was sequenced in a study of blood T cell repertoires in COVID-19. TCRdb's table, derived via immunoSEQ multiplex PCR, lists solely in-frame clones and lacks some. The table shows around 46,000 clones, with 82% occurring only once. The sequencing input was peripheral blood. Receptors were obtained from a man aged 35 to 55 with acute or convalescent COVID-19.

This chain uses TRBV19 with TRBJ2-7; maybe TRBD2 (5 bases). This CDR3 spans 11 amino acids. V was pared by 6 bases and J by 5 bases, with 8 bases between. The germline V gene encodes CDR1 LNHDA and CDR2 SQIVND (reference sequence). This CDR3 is CASSAGDEQYF. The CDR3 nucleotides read TGTGCCAGTAGCGCGGGCGACGAGCAGTACTTC.

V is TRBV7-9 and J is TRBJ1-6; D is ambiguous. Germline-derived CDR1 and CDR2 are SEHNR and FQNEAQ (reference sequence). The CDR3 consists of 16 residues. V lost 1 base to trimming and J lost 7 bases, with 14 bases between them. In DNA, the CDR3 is TGTGCCAGCAGCTTAGGGGTTCCGGGAGTCAATTCACCCCTCCACTTT. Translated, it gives CASSLGVPGVNSPLHF.

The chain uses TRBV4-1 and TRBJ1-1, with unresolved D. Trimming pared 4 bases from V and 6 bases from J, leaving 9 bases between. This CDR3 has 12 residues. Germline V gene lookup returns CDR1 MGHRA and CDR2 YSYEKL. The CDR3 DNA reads TGCGCCAGCAGCCCCTCTACGGCTGAAGCTTTCTTT. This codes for CASSPSTAEAFF.

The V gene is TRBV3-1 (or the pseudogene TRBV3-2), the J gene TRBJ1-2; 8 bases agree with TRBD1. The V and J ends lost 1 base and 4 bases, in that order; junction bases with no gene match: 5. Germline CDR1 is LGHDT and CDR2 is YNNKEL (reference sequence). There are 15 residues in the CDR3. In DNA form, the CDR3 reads TGTGCCAGCAGCCAAGCCAGGGGGCAAGTCTATGGCTACACCTTC. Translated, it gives CASSQARGQVYGYTF.

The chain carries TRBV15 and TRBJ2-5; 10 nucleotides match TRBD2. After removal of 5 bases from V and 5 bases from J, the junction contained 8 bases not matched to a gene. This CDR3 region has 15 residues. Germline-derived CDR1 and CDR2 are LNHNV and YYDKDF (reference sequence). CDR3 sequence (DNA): TGTGCCACCAGCCCGAGCGGGGGGGCTAGGGAGACCCAGTACTTC. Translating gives CATSPSGGARETQYF.

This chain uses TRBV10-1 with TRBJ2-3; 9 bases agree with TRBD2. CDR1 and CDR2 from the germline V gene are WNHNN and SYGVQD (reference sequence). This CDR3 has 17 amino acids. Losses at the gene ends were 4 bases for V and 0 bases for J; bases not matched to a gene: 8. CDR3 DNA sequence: TGCGCCAGCAGTGGCCCTAGCGGGGTTGGGAGCACAGATACGCAGTATTTT. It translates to CASSGPSGVGSTDTQYF.

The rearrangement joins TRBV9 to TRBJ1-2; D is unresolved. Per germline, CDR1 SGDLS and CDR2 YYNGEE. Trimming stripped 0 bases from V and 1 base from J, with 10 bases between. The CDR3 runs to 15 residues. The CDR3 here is CASSVDLLLNYGYTF. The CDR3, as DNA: TGTGCCAGCAGCGTAGACCTCCTACTTAACTATGGCTACACCTTC.

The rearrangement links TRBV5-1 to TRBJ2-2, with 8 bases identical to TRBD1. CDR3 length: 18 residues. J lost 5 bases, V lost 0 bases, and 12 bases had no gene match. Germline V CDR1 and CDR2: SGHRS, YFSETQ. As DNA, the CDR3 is TGCGCCAGCAGCTTGGTTCCAGGGGGCGTCGGGCGGACCGGGGAGCTGTTTTTT. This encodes CASSLVPGGVGRTGELFF.

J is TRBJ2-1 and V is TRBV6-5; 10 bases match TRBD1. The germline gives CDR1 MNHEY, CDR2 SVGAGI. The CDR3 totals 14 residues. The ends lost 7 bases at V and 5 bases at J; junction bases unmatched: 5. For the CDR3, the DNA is TGTGCCAGCATACGGGACAGGGGACACAATGAGCAGTTCTTC. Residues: CASIRDRGHNEQFF.

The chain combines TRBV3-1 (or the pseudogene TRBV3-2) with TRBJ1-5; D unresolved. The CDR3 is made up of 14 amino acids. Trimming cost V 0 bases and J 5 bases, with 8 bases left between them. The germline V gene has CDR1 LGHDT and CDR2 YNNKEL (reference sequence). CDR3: CASSQDVRYQPQHF. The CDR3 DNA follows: TGTGCCAGCAGCCAAGATGTCAGGTATCAGCCCCAGCATTTT.

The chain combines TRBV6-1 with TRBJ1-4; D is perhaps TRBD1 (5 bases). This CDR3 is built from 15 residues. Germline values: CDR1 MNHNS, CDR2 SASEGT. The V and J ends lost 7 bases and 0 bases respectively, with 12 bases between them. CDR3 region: CASISGQTTNEKLFF. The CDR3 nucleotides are TGTGCCAGCATTTCAGGACAAACAACTAATGAAAAACTGTTTTTT.

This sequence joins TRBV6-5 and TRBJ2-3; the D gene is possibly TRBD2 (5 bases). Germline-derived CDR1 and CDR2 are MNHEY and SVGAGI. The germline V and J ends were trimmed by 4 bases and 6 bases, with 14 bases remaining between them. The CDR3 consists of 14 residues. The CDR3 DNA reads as TGTGCCAGCAGTTCAAGTGAGGGTTTCGATACGCAGTATTTT. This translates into CASSSSEGFDTQYF.

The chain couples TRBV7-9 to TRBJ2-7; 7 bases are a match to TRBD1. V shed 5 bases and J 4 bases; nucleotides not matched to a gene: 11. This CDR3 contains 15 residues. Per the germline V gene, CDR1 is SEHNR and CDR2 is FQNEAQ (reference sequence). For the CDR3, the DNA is TGTGCCAGCAGCCCAAAGACAGGGAGCGATTACGAGCAGTACTTC. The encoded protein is CASSPKTGSDYEQYF.

The CDR3 region is CASSLGSVPREQFF. CDR3 nucleotide sequence: TGTGCCAGCAGCTTAGGGTCAGTTCCTAGAGAGCAGTTCTTC. This rearrangement joins TRBV7-9 to TRBJ2-1; D is unresolved. Germline CDR1 reads SEHNR; CDR2 reads FQNEAQ (reference sequence). The CDR3 contains 14 residues. The germline V and J ends were trimmed by 1 base and 10 bases, with 14 bases remaining between them.

In DNA, the CDR3 is TGCAGTGCGTTAAACTACGAGCAGTACTTC. Its protein is CSALNYEQYF. This chain connects TRBV20-1 to TRBJ2-7, with unresolved D. The ends were cut back, 6 bases at V and 3 bases at J, with 6 bases in the middle. This CDR3 contains 10 residues. CDR1 and CDR2 from the germline V gene are DFQATT and SNEGSKA (reference sequence).

The CDR3 loop is CSVELTGRTYEQYF. In DNA form, the CDR3 reads TGCAGCGTTGAACTAACAGGGAGAACCTACGAGCAGTACTTC. V usage is TRBV29-1 and J usage is TRBJ2-7; D might be TRBD1 (6 bases). The V gene's germline CDR1 is SQVTM and CDR2 ANQGSEA. CDR3 length equals 14 residues. Trimming removed 2 bases at V and 2 bases at J, with 13 bases between.

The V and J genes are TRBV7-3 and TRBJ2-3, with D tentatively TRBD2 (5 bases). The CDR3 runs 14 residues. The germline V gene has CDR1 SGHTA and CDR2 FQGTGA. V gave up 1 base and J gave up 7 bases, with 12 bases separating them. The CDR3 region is CASSLKVGEYTQYF. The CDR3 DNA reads TGTGCCAGCAGCTTAAAGGTCGGGGAATATACGCAGTATTTT. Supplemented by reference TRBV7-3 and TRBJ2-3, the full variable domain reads GAGVSQTPSNKVTEKGKYVELRCDPISGHTALYWYRQSLGQGPEFLIYFQGTGAADDSGLPNDRFFAVRPEGSVSTLKIQRTERGDSAVYLCASSLKVGEYTQYFGPGTRLTVL.

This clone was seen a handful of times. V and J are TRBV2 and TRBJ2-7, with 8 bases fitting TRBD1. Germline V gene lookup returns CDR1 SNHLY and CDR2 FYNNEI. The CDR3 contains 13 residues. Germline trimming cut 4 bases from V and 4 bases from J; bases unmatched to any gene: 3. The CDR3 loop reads CASSAQGAYEQYF. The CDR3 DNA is TGTGCCAGCAGTGCCCAGGGGGCATACGAGCAGTACTTC.

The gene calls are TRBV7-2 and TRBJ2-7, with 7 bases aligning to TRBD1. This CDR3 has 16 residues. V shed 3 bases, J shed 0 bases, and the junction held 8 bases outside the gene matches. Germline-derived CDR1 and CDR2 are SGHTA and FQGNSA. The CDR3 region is CASSLPGTDHSYEQYF. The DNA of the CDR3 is TGTGCCAGCAGCTTGCCCGGGACAGATCACTCCTACGAGCAGTACTTC.

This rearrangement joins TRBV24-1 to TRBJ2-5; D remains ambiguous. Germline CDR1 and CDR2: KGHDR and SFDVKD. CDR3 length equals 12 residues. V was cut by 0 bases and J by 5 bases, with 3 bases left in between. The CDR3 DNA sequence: TGTGCCACCAGTGATTTGGAGGAGACCCAGTACTTC. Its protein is CATSDLEETQYF.

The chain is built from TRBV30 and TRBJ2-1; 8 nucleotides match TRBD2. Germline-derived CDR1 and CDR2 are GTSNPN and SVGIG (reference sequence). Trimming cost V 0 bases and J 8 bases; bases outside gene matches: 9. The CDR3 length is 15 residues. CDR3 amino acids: CAWSVTGGPVDEQFF. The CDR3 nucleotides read TGTGCCTGGAGTGTTACGGGGGGGCCTGTGGATGAGCAGTTCTTC.

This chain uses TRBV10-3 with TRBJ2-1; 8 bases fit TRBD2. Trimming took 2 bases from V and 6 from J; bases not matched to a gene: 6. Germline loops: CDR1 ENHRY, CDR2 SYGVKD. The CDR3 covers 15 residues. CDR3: CAISEIRGGSNEQFF. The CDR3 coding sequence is TGTGCCATCAGTGAGATTCGGGGGGGCTCCAATGAGCAGTTCTTC.

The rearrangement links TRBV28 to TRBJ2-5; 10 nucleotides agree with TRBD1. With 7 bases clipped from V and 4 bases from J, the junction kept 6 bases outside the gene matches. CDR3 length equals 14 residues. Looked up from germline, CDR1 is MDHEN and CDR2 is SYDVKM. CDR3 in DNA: TGTGCCAGCAACCGGGACAGGGGAATAGAGACCCAGTACTTC. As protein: CASNRDRGIETQYF.

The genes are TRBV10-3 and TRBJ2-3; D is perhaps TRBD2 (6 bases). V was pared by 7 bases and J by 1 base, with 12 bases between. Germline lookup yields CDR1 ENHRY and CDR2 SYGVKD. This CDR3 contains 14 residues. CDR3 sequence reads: CAITRDFGTDTQYF. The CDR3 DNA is TGTGCCATCACTAGGGACTTTGGCACAGATACGCAGTATTTT.

The CDR3 bases are TGTGCCAGCAGCCCATCTAGCGGGGGGTTCCAAGGGCAGTACTTC. Translating it yields CASSPSSGGFQGQYF. This chain joins TRBV6-5 and TRBJ2-7; 11 bases align to TRBD2. V lost 6 bases, J lost 9 bases, and 13 bases stayed unmatched. The germline V gene encodes CDR1 MNHEY and CDR2 SVGAGI. The length of the CDR3 is 15 residues.

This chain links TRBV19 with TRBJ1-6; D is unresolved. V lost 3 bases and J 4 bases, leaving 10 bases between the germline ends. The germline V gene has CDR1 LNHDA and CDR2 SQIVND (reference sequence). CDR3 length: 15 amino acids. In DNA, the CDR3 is TGTGCCAGTAGTATTCTGGGGAGATATAATTCACCCCTCCACTTT. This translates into CASSILGRYNSPLHF.

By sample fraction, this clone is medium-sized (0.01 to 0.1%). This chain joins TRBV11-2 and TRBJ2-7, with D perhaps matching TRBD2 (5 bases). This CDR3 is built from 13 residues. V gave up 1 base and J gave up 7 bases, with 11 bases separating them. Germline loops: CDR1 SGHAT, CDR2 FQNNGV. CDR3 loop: CASSLVAGGEQYF. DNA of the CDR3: TGTGCCAGCAGCTTAGTAGCAGGAGGAGAGCAGTACTTC.